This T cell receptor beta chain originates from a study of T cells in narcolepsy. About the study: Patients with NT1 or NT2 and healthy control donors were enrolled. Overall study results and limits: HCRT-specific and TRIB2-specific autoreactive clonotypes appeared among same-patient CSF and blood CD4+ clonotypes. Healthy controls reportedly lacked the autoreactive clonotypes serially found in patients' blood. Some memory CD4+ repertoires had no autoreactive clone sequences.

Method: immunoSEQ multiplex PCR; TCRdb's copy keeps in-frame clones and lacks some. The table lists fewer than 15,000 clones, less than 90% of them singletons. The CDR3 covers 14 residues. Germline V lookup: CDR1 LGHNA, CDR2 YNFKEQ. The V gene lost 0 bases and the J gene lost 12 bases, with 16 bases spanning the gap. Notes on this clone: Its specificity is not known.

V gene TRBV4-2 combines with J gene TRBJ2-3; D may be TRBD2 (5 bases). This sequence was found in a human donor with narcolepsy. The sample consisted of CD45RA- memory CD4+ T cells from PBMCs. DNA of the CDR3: TGTGCCAGCAGCCAAGATACTAGGAACCGACGACAGTATTTT. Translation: CASSQDTRNRRQYF.